There are many counts of the clone carrying this T cell receptor beta chain. This CDR3 contains 14 residues. Germline CDR1 is SNHLY and CDR2 is FYNNEI. V lost 6 bases, J lost 8 bases, and 18 bases lay in between. For TCR beta, libraries came from iRepertoire HTBI primers and Arm-PCR of CDR3 regions. TCRdb analysed the multiplex PCR reads with MiXCR anew, one entry per CDR3 protein. The table lists about 540,000 distinct CDR3 sequences, approximately 13% of them singletons. The data stem from a study of regulatory T cells in long-lasting Graves disease. Time point denoted: newly diagnosed GD, antithyroid drugs for less than 3 months. Generation of the TCR library employed RNA extracted from PBMCs. This sample also appeared in a second study, on T cells in Graves' hyperthyroidism and ophthalmopathy.

The chain combines TRBV2 with TRBJ2-3; the D gene is possibly TRBD1 (6 bases). The material was peripheral blood mononuclear cells (PBMCs), obtained at new diagnosis, from a patient treated with antithyroid drugs. This TCR was sampled from a young man with Graves disease. CDR3 in DNA: TGTGCCAGCAGCGATTCCACGGGGACACTTACGCAGTATTTT. This codes for CASSDSTGTLTQYF.